This TCR beta chain derives from a study of T cells in Graves' hyperthyroidism and ophthalmopathy. Overall study results and limits: A median around 6 months before onset, the model predicted ophthalmopathy.

To note about this clonotype: Its antigen remains unidentified.

Researchers took RNA transcripts and amplified the TCR beta CDR3 regions from them. Researchers ran a first-round RT-PCR on the TCR CDR3 using the HTBI primer set. MiXCR, run by TCRdb on the multiplex PCR reads, gives a single entry per CDR3 protein. The table records 600,000 to 650,000 distinct CDR3 sequences, about 16% of them present only once. The V end lost 4 bases, the J end lost 9 bases, and 13 bases lay between the germline ends. CDR3 length: 13 residues. Germline V CDR1 and CDR2: SGHTA, FQGTGA. Input material: blood. V usage is TRBV7-3 and J usage is TRBJ2-1; D possibly corresponds to TRBD2 (6 bases). The receptor's source is a woman in her twenties or thirties with Graves' hyperthyroidism. In DNA, the CDR3 is TGTGCCAGCAGCTGGGCGGCGGGGAGTGAGCAGTTCTTC. Amino acid sequence: CASSWAAGSEQFF. The whole variable domain, filled in from reference TRBV7-3 and TRBJ2-1, reads GAGVSQTPSNKVTEKGKYVELRCDPISGHTALYWYRQSLGQGPEFLIYFQGTGAADDSGLPNDRFFAVRPEGSVSTLKIQRTERGDSAVYLCASSWAAGSEQFFGPGTRLTVL.